The 28 T cell receptor beta chains given below trace back to one sample, sequenced in a study of shared clonotypes between healthy human individuals. TCRdb's copy holds only in-frame clones and misses some; the assay was immunoSEQ multiplex PCR. The data hold about 510,000 clones, with almost 97% observed a single time. The material sequenced was naive CD4+ T cells sorted from blood. Subset noted: CD45RA+ positively selected. Every receptor here comes from a young woman in good health.

The CDR3 DNA sequence: TGTGCCATCAGTGAGTCGACAGACTATGGCTACACCTTC. Translated: CAISESTDYGYTF. The chain links TRBV10-3 to TRBJ1-2; D is perhaps TRBD1 (5 bases). Germline V gene lookup returns CDR1 ENHRY and CDR2 SYGVKD. The CDR3 has 13 amino acids. The V end lost 0 bases, the J end lost 3 bases, and 5 bases lay between the germline ends.

The genes are TRBV1 and TRBJ2-7. TRBV1 is a pseudogene. This CDR3 has 14 residues. In DNA form, the CDR3 reads TGCACCAGCAGCCAAGGCCCCAAGGTGGGCGAGCAGTACTTC. Translation gives CTSSQGPKVGEQYF.

This chain links TRBV5-1 with TRBJ2-1; 11 positions match TRBD2. This CDR3 comprises 15 residues. The germline CDR1 and CDR2 sequences are SGHRS and YFSETQ. V shed 0 bases, J shed 5 bases, and the junction held 1 base outside the gene matches. Here the CDR3 DNA reads TGCGCCAGCAGCTTGGGACTAGCGGGGAACAATGAGCAGTTCTTC. Amino acid sequence: CASSLGLAGNNEQFF.

As for this clone: The same CDR3 is also encoded by other DNA sequences in this sample. The J gene is TRBJ2-5, the V gene TRBV5-1; no firm D call. The CDR3 extends over 13 amino acids. V was pared by 0 bases and J by 2 bases, with 5 bases between. Per the germline V gene, CDR1 is SGHRS and CDR2 is YFSETQ. Written as DNA, the CDR3 is TGCGCCAGCAGCTTGGGAGTACAAGAGACCCAGTACTTC. This translates into CASSLGVQETQYF. Using reference TRBV5-1 and TRBJ2-5 for the parts outside the CDR3, the full variable domain is KAGVTQTPRYLIKTRGQQVTLSCSPISGHRSVSWYQQTPGQGLQFLFEYFSETQRNKGNFPGRFSGRQFSNSRSEMNVSTLELGDSALYLCASSLGVQETQYFGPGTRLLVL.

This clone was observed a single time. This sequence joins TRBV9 and TRBJ2-7, with 10 positions matching TRBD1. This CDR3 is built from 16 residues. Losses at the gene ends were 0 bases for V and 1 base for J; bases not matched to a gene: 4. Germline values: CDR1 SGDLS, CDR2 YYNGEE. This CDR3 reads CASSVGQGAWSYEQYF. CDR3 sequence (DNA): TGTGCCAGCAGCGTAGGACAGGGGGCTTGGTCCTACGAGCAGTACTTC.

The V call is TRBV5-8, the J call TRBJ2-1, with D unclear. With 0 bases removed from V and 0 bases from J, the gap between germline ends came to 13 bases. CDR1 is SGHTS, CDR2 YDEGEE, per germline. This CDR3 contains 17 residues. This CDR3 reads CASSLVHISLSYNEQFF. The CDR3 coding sequence is TGTGCCAGCAGCTTGGTTCACATCTCACTCTCCTACAATGAGCAGTTCTTC.

This sequence joins TRBV28 and TRBJ2-2; D is undetermined. Per the germline V gene, CDR1 is MDHEN and CDR2 is SYDVKM. The CDR3 length is 12 residues. Trimming took 5 bases from V and 7 from J, leaving 8 bases between them. The DNA for the CDR3 is TGTGCCAGCAGTCTTGACCTCGGGGAGCTGTTTTTT. Amino acids: CASSLDLGELFF.

The chain recombines TRBV11-2 with TRBJ2-5; 9 bases match TRBD2. The J call may not be correct, given that the DNA end is closer to TRBJ2-7. The length of the CDR3 is 15 residues. CDR1 and CDR2 (germline): SGHAT, FQNNGV. CDR3 DNA: TGTGCCAGCAGGTACGGCGGGAGGGCAACCCACGAGCAGTACTTC. Protein product: CASRYGGRATHEQYF.

A word on this clone: One end of the junction is discordant with germline, which a read error may explain. The chain recombines TRBV6-6 with TRBJ2-1, with 9 bases fitting TRBD2. From germline, CDR1 is MNHNY and CDR2 SVGAGI (reference sequence). The CDR3 consists of 15 residues. This chain's CDR3 is CASSLAGVLYNGQFF. CDR3 nucleotides: TGTGCCAGCAGTTTAGCGGGAGTATTGTACAATGGGCAGTTCTTC.

The J gene is TRBJ2-4, the V gene TRBV5-1, with TRBD1 matching over 9 bases. V shed 4 bases, J shed 2 bases, and the junction held 4 bases outside the gene matches. Germline CDR1 SGHRS, CDR2 YFSETQ. There are 15 residues in the CDR3. The chain's CDR3 is CASSRQGETKNIQYF. CDR3 nucleotide sequence: TGCGCCAGCAGCCGACAGGGGGAGACCAAAAACATTCAGTACTTC.

The gene calls are TRBV2 and TRBJ2-3; TRBD2 matches 9 bases. V gave up 6 bases and J gave up 1 base; unmatched junction bases: 8. The CDR3 extends over 16 amino acids. Germline V gene data show CDR1 as SNHLY and CDR2 as FYNNEI. CDR3 region: CASSDPGLARTDTQYF. CDR3 DNA: TGTGCCAGCAGCGATCCGGGACTAGCACGCACAGATACGCAGTATTTT.

The chain combines TRBV20-1 with TRBJ1-2; unclear D gene. V was shortened by 3 bases and J by 8 bases, with 10 bases between the two germline ends. This CDR3 spans 11 amino acids. The germline V gene has CDR1 DFQATT and CDR2 SNEGSKA (reference sequence). The CDR3 region has the DNA TGCAGTGCTAGTCCCGCTGGCGGCTACACCTTC. Translated: CSASPAGGYTF.

The rearrangement uses TRBV4-1 and TRBJ2-1; TRBD2 matches 8 bases. Losses at the gene ends were 0 bases for V and 7 bases for J; bases not matched to a gene: 5. This CDR3 has 15 amino acids. Germline loops: CDR1 MGHRA, CDR2 YSYEKL. The CDR3 sequence: CASSQDPGTSNEQFF. The CDR3, as DNA: TGCGCCAGCAGCCAAGATCCTGGGACTAGTAATGAGCAGTTCTTC.

Here the CDR3 reads CASSKLAGGWNEQFF. The CDR3 DNA sequence: TGTGCCAGCAGCAAACTAGCGGGAGGGTGGAATGAGCAGTTCTTC. The rearrangement joins TRBV5-8 to TRBJ2-1, with TRBD2 matching over 13 bases. The V and J ends lost 4 bases and 7 bases, in that order; junction bases with no gene match: 5. CDR3 length equals 15 residues. Germline V lookup: CDR1 SGHTS, CDR2 YDEGEE.

The chain joins TRBV19 to TRBJ2-1; D may be TRBD1 (6 bases). V was shortened by 4 bases and J by 7 bases, with 17 bases between the two germline ends. Germline CDR1 is LNHDA and CDR2 is SQIVND (reference sequence). There are 15 residues in the CDR3. CDR3 coding DNA: TGTGCCAGTAGTAAAGACAGGAGACTTCCAAATGAGCAGTTCTTC. Its protein product is CASSKDRRLPNEQFF.

This clone was seen just once. The chain uses TRBV28 and TRBJ2-6; a weak D match, TRBD2 (6 bases). Germline V gene lookup returns CDR1 MDHEN and CDR2 SYDVKM. CDR3 length equals 15 residues. V was pared by 10 bases and J by 1 base, with 14 bases between. CDR3 nucleotides: TGTGCCACCGCGGGGCTTTATTCTGGGGCCAACGTCCTGACTTTC. Residues: CATAGLYSGANVLTF.

The V call is TRBV5-4, the J call TRBJ2-7, with 10 bases identical to TRBD2. Trimming removed 6 bases from V and 5 bases from J; junction bases left unmatched: 11. This CDR3 has 15 amino acids. From germline, CDR1 is SGHNT and CDR2 YYREEE (reference sequence). The CDR3 nucleotides are TGTGCCAGCAACCCAGCGGGAGGGCTCCCCCACGAGCAGTACTTC. The encoded protein is CASNPAGGLPHEQYF.

The chain employs TRBV5-1 and TRBJ2-5; D may match TRBD1 or TRBD2 (5 bases each). Germline CDR1 reads SGHRS; CDR2 reads YFSETQ. This CDR3 comprises 13 residues. Trimming took off 0 bases at V and 5 bases at J, with 8 bases between the two ends. The CDR3 protein is CASSLGGVETQYF. The CDR3 bases are TGCGCCAGCAGCTTGGGAGGGGTCGAGACCCAGTACTTC.

This chain links TRBV28 with TRBJ1-6, with D uncertain. CDR1 is MDHEN and CDR2 is SYDVKM in the germline V gene. The CDR3 spans 17 residues. Trimming removed 3 bases at V and 5 bases at J, with 17 bases between. CDR3 in DNA: TGTGCCAGCAGTTTCCACCTCGGACGGAGGAATAATTCACCCCTCCACTTT. This translates into CASSFHLGRRNNSPLHF.

This chain uses TRBV19 with TRBJ2-7, with a possible D match to TRBD2 (6 bases). Germline loops: CDR1 LNHDA, CDR2 SQIVND (reference sequence). The CDR3 is 13 amino acids. V dropped 9 bases and J dropped 1 base, with 13 bases sitting between them. CDR3 bases: TGTGCCAGATTAATTAGCGGATCCTACGAGCAGTACTTC. Protein: CARLISGSYEQYF.

V gene TRBV19 combines with J gene TRBJ2-1; 9 bases match TRBD2. CDR1 LNHDA and CDR2 SQIVND come from the germline V gene (reference sequence). With V trimmed by 5 bases and J by 8 bases, 10 bases remained unmatched. The CDR3 consists of 15 residues. Here the CDR3 DNA reads TGTGCCAGTAGTCGGCGGGAGGGTATCACCGATGAGCAGTTCTTC. Translated: CASSRREGITDEQFF.

The V call is TRBV27, the J call TRBJ2-3; 8 bases map to TRBD2. V shed 4 bases and J 2 bases; nucleotides not matched to a gene: 5. The CDR3 sequence is 15 residues long. CDR1 is MNHEY, CDR2 SMNVEV, per germline (reference sequence). For the CDR3, the DNA is TGTGCCAGCAGTTCGACTAGCGTAATCACAGATACGCAGTATTTT. Amino acid sequence: CASSSTSVITDTQYF.

V usage is TRBV11-3 and J usage is TRBJ1-2; D not resolved. The CDR3 consists of 15 residues. From germline, CDR1 is SGHNT and CDR2 YENEEA. Trimming cost V 5 bases and J 3 bases, with 16 bases left between them. Here the CDR3 DNA reads TGTGCCAGCAGCCGTAACGGACTGGGGTACTATGGCTACACCTTC. It codes for CASSRNGLGYYGYTF. The whole variable domain, remainder taken from reference TRBV11-3 and TRBJ1-2, is EAGVVQSPRYKIIEKKQPVAFWCNPISGHNTLYWYLQNLGQGPELLIRYENEEAVDDSQLPKDRFSAERLKGVDSTLKIQPAELGDSAVYLCASSRNGLGYYGYTFGSGTRLTVV.

As concerns this clone: Other nucleotide sequences in the sample specify the same CDR3. The V and J genes are TRBV18 and TRBJ2-3; a weak D match, TRBD2 (5 bases). The CDR3 is 15 amino acids. The germline V gene encodes CDR1 KGHSH and CDR2 LQKENI. Trimming stripped 2 bases from V and 0 bases from J, with 9 bases between. In DNA, the CDR3 is TGTGCCAGCTCACCAGCGGGTACAAGCACAGATACGCAGTATTTT. This gives the protein CASSPAGTSTDTQYF.

The V call is TRBV5-6, the J call TRBJ2-2, with unresolved D. The CDR3 runs to 15 residues. V was shortened by 5 bases and J by 0 bases, with 11 bases between the two germline ends. Germline V gene data show CDR1 as SGHDT and CDR2 as YYEEEE. CDR3 sequence: CASSYVGANTGELFF. The CDR3 bases are TGTGCCAGCAGTTACGTAGGTGCGAACACCGGGGAGCTGTTTTTT.

This clone was counted once. The chain couples TRBV10-3 to TRBJ1-5; TRBD1 matches 8 bases. The germline CDR1 and CDR2 sequences are ENHRY and SYGVKD. Trimming cost V 10 bases and J 0 bases; bases outside gene matches: 14. CDR3 length equals 17 residues. The CDR3 region is CATQPGQVRNSNQPQHF. CDR3 coding DNA: TGTGCCACCCAGCCGGGACAGGTACGAAATAGCAATCAGCCCCAGCATTTT.

This clone was found once. J is TRBJ2-2 and V is TRBV7-2; tentative D call: TRBD1 (6 bases). V was cut by 1 base and J by 8 bases, with 20 bases left in between. CDR3 length: 17 residues. CDR1 and CDR2 from the germline V gene are SGHTA and FQGNSA. The CDR3 nucleotides are TGTGCCAGCAGCTTAGTAGGATGGTCCATAGGGGGTGGGGAGCTGTTTTTT. Translated: CASSLVGWSIGGGELFF.

This chain links TRBV6-5 with TRBJ2-5, with D possibly TRBD1 on 6 matching bases. V was cut by 0 bases and J by 5 bases, with 16 bases left in between. The length of the CDR3 is 16 residues. The V gene's germline CDR1 is MNHEY and CDR2 SVGAGI. Written as DNA, the CDR3 is TGTGCCAGCAGTTACTCGAAGGGACAAACGGGCGAGACCCAGTACTTC. This sequence encodes CASSYSKGQTGETQYF.